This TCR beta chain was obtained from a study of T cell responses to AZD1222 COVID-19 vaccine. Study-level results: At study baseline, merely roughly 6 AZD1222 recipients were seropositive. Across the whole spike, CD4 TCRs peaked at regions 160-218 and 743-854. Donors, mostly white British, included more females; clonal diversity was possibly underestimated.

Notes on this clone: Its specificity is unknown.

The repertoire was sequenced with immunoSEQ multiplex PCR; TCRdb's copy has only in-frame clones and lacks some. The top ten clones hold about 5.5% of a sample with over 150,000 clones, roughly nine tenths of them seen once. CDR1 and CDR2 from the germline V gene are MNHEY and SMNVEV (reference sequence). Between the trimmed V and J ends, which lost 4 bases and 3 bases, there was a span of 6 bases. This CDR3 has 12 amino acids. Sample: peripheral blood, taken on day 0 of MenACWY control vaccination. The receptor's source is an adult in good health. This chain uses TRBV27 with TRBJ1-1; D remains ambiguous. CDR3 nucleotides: TGTGCCAGCAGTTCGGGTTACACTGAAGCTTTCTTT. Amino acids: CASSSGYTEAFF.